This entry describes one T cell receptor (beta chain). Its antigen is unidentified. Sequencing was performed with immunoSEQ multiplex PCR; in TCRdb, only in-frame clones are kept and a portion is missing. The sample carries 25,000 to 40,000 clones, about 87% recorded once. The CDR3 is made up of 16 amino acids. Germline V gives CDR1 SGHTA, CDR2 FQGTGA. Unmatched junction bases numbered 7, after V lost 3 bases and J lost 4 bases. This entry is derived from a study of OX40 agonist ivuxolimab in advanced cancers. Study findings and constraints: In the 0.1 to 3.0 mg/kg range, CD4+ and CD8+ blood T cells had expanded clonally by week 6. Certain nonresponding patients likewise had low normalized T-cell clonal expansion.

Sequencing was performed on CD4+ or CD8+ T cells sorted from blood, taken in a trial of the OX40 agonist ivuxolimab. The receptor was derived from an adult with an advanced solid tumor such as melanoma, head and neck, liver or kidney cancer. The chain links TRBV7-3 to TRBJ2-1, with TRBD2 matching 9 bases. The DNA for the CDR3 is TGTGCCAGCAGCTTTTATGGCGGGAGGGGGTACAATGAGCAGTTCTTC. Its translation: CASSFYGGRGYNEQFF.